These T cell receptor beta chains were read from a single sample in a study of T cell responses to AZD1222 COVID-19 vaccine. TCRdb keeps only in-frame clones here, not all; method: immunoSEQ multiplex PCR. The data hold 120,000 or so clones, with 88% observed a single time. Sample: peripheral blood, taken on day 0 of AZD1222 vaccination. The receptors originated from an adult in good health. Both conserved end residues are part of each CDR3. The order of the fields is D gene, J gene, V gene, clone size, CDR3 protein, CDR3 DNA. A D gene is named only where the DNA matches it firmly. Size values are once, few and many counts, or a class for expanded clones, and some rows have none.

d_gene: .; j_gene: TRBJ1-1; v_gene: TRBV3-1/TRBV3-2; abundance: .; CDR3aa: CASSQGKRDNAFF; CDR3nt: TGTGCCAGCAGCCAAGGTAAAAGGGACAACGCTTTCTTT
d_gene: TRBD1; j_gene: TRBJ1-2; v_gene: TRBV7-2; abundance: .; CDR3aa: CASSLKDRGYGYTF; CDR3nt: TGTGCCAGCAGCTTAAAGGACAGGGGTTATGGCTACACCTTC
d_gene: TRBD1; j_gene: TRBJ1-1; v_gene: TRBV12-3/TRBV12-4; abundance: .; CDR3aa: CASSPRQGRKAFF; CDR3nt: TGTGCCAGCAGCCCCAGACAGGGGCGAAAAGCTTTCTTT
d_gene: .; j_gene: TRBJ2-1; v_gene: TRBV6-5; abundance: .; CDR3aa: CASSYEPSSYNEQFF; CDR3nt: TGTGCCAGCAGTTACGAGCCTAGCTCCTACAATGAGCAGTTCTTC
d_gene: .; j_gene: TRBJ2-5; v_gene: TRBV6-1; abundance: .; CDR3aa: CASSDPAKLGETQYF; CDR3nt: TGTGCCAGCAGTGACCCGGCGAAGCTCGGAGAGACCCAGTACTTC
d_gene: .; j_gene: TRBJ1-2; v_gene: TRBV5-4; abundance: .; CDR3aa: CASSLELQGARGYTF; CDR3nt: TGTGCCAGCAGCTTGGAATTGCAGGGAGCTCGCGGCTACACCTTC
d_gene: TRBD1; j_gene: TRBJ2-7; v_gene: TRBV10-1; abundance: .; CDR3aa: CASSGTGGYEQYF; CDR3nt: TGCGCCAGCAGTGGGACAGGGGGCTACGAGCAGTACTTC
d_gene: .; j_gene: TRBJ1-1; v_gene: TRBV6-4; abundance: .; CDR3aa: CASSVTLGTEAFF; CDR3nt: TGTGCCAGCAGTGTTACTTTGGGCACTGAAGCTTTCTTT
d_gene: .; j_gene: TRBJ1-2; v_gene: TRBV5-4; abundance: .; CDR3aa: CASSLGREGYTF; CDR3nt: TGTGCCAGCAGCTTGGGACGAGAAGGCTACACCTTC
d_gene: .; j_gene: TRBJ1-2; v_gene: TRBV14; abundance: .; CDR3aa: CASSQAGTNYGYTF; CDR3nt: TGTGCCAGCAGCCAGGCAGGGACTAACTATGGCTACACCTTC
d_gene: TRBD2; j_gene: TRBJ2-5; v_gene: TRBV5-1; abundance: .; CDR3aa: CASSPLTSGGAETQYF; CDR3nt: TGCGCCAGCAGCCCCCTAACTAGCGGGGGGGCTGAGACCCAGTACTTC
d_gene: .; j_gene: TRBJ2-7; v_gene: TRBV25-1; abundance: .; CDR3aa: CASSASSEQYF; CDR3nt: TGTGCCAGCAGTGCCTCCTCGGAGCAGTACTTC
d_gene: .; j_gene: TRBJ2-3; v_gene: TRBV9; abundance: .; CDR3aa: CASSVGHGDTQYF; CDR3nt: TGTGCCAGCAGCGTAGGCCACGGGGATACGCAGTATTTT
d_gene: TRBD1; j_gene: TRBJ1-3; v_gene: TRBV9; abundance: once; CDR3aa: CASSALPGQGSGNTIYF; CDR3nt: TGTGCCAGCAGCGCGTTACCGGGACAGGGATCTGGAAACACCATATATTTT
d_gene: .; j_gene: TRBJ1-4; v_gene: TRBV20-1; abundance: .; CDR3aa: CSASNRAVTNEKLFF; CDR3nt: TGCAGTGCTAGTAACAGGGCGGTAACTAATGAAAAACTGTTTTTT
d_gene: .; j_gene: TRBJ1-1; v_gene: TRBV5-1; abundance: .; CDR3aa: CASSRDSQNTEAFF; CDR3nt: TGCGCCAGCAGCCGGGACTCCCAGAACACTGAAGCTTTCTTT
d_gene: .; j_gene: TRBJ2-1; v_gene: TRBV6-5; abundance: .; CDR3aa: CASSYSYRASYNEQFF; CDR3nt: TGTGCCAGCAGTTACTCGTACAGGGCTTCCTACAATGAGCAGTTCTTC
d_gene: .; j_gene: TRBJ1-5; v_gene: TRBV28; abundance: .; CDR3aa: CASTWGRDQPQHF; CDR3nt: TGTGCCAGCACCTGGGGGAGAGATCAGCCCCAGCATTTT
d_gene: TRBD2; j_gene: TRBJ2-7; v_gene: TRBV2; abundance: .; CDR3aa: CASSQAGHTYEQYF; CDR3nt: TGTGCCAGCAGTCAAGCGGGGCACACCTACGAGCAGTACTTC
d_gene: .; j_gene: TRBJ2-1; v_gene: TRBV12-3/TRBV12-4; abundance: .; CDR3aa: CASSLIDNEQFF; CDR3nt: TGTGCCAGCAGTTTAATAGACAATGAGCAGTTCTTC
d_gene: TRBD1; j_gene: TRBJ1-3; v_gene: TRBV11-3; abundance: .; CDR3aa: CASSAGTAGNTIYF; CDR3nt: TGTGCCAGCAGCGCAGGGACAGCGGGAAACACCATATATTTT
d_gene: .; j_gene: TRBJ2-3; v_gene: TRBV25-1; abundance: .; CDR3aa: CASSESEDTQYF; CDR3nt: TGTGCCAGCAGTGAATCTGAAGATACGCAGTATTTT
d_gene: TRBD2; j_gene: TRBJ2-3; v_gene: TRBV13; abundance: .; CDR3aa: CASSLQLAGGTDTQYF; CDR3nt: TGTGCCAGCAGCTTACAATTAGCGGGGGGGACAGATACGCAGTATTTT
d_gene: TRBD2; j_gene: TRBJ2-3; v_gene: TRBV7-9; abundance: .; CDR3aa: CASTPWSGTNTDTQYF; CDR3nt: TGTGCCAGCACCCCCTGGTCGGGGACTAACACAGATACGCAGTATTTT
d_gene: .; j_gene: TRBJ1-1; v_gene: TRBV5-1; abundance: .; CDR3aa: CASSPGTATEAFF; CDR3nt: TGCGCCAGCAGCCCCGGGACGGCCACTGAAGCTTTCTTT
d_gene: TRBD1; j_gene: TRBJ2-7; v_gene: TRBV5-1; abundance: .; CDR3aa: CASSLAGTGYGSNEQYF; CDR3nt: TGCGCCAGCAGCTTGGCCGGGACAGGGTACGGTTCTAACGAGCAGTACTTC
d_gene: .; j_gene: TRBJ2-7; v_gene: TRBV28; abundance: .; CDR3aa: CASSFALYEQYF; CDR3nt: TGTGCCAGCAGTTTTGCCCTATACGAGCAGTACTTC
d_gene: TRBD2; j_gene: TRBJ2-1; v_gene: TRBV10-3; abundance: .; CDR3aa: CAISRRWTSENEQFF; CDR3nt: TGTGCCATCAGCCGAAGATGGACTAGTGAAAATGAGCAGTTCTTC
d_gene: .; j_gene: TRBJ2-5; v_gene: TRBV19; abundance: .; CDR3aa: CASSIHLTSVQTQYF; CDR3nt: TGTGCCAGTAGTATCCATCTGACTAGTGTTCAGACCCAGTACTTC
d_gene: .; j_gene: TRBJ2-2; v_gene: TRBV5-6; abundance: .; CDR3aa: CASSLYKLGAVTGELFF; CDR3nt: TGTGCCAGCAGCTTGTATAAATTGGGGGCGGTCACCGGGGAGCTGTTTTTT
d_gene: .; j_gene: TRBJ2-7; v_gene: TRBV5-4; abundance: .; CDR3aa: CASSLEAGLSSYEQYF; CDR3nt: TGTGCCAGCAGCTTGGAGGCAGGCCTTAGCTCCTACGAGCAGTACTTC
d_gene: TRBD1; j_gene: TRBJ2-3; v_gene: TRBV29-1; abundance: .; CDR3aa: CSVEGGTGADTQYF; CDR3nt: TGCAGCGTTGAAGGCGGAACAGGGGCTGATACGCAGTATTTT
d_gene: TRBD1; j_gene: TRBJ1-5; v_gene: TRBV4-2; abundance: .; CDR3aa: CASSPGTVGNQPQHF; CDR3nt: TGTGCCAGCAGCCCCGGGACAGTGGGGAATCAGCCCCAGCATTTT
d_gene: TRBD2; j_gene: TRBJ2-5; v_gene: TRBV24-1; abundance: .; CDR3aa: CATSDLGLAGGETQYF; CDR3nt: TGTGCCACCAGTGATCTGGGACTAGCGGGAGGAGAGACCCAGTACTTC
d_gene: TRBD2; j_gene: TRBJ2-7; v_gene: TRBV7-6; abundance: .; CDR3aa: CASSSQSGLAGHEQYF; CDR3nt: TGTGCCAGCAGCTCACAATCTGGACTAGCGGGACACGAGCAGTACTTC
d_gene: TRBD2; j_gene: TRBJ2-5; v_gene: TRBV28; abundance: .; CDR3aa: CASTQGLAGRKTQYF; CDR3nt: TGTGCCAGCACCCAAGGCCTAGCGGGAAGAAAGACCCAGTACTTC
d_gene: TRBD2; j_gene: TRBJ2-1; v_gene: TRBV2; abundance: few; CDR3aa: CASSPASGRRFF; CDR3nt: TGTGCCAGCAGTCCCGCTAGCGGGAGGAGGTTCTTC
d_gene: .; j_gene: TRBJ2-6; v_gene: TRBV4-1; abundance: .; CDR3aa: CASSQVEAGANVLTF; CDR3nt: TGCGCCAGCAGCCAAGTAGAGGCTGGGGCCAACGTCCTGACTTTC
d_gene: TRBD1; j_gene: TRBJ1-4; v_gene: TRBV30; abundance: .; CDR3aa: CAWSRGTGAQKLFF; CDR3nt: TGTGCCTGGAGTCGAGGAACAGGGGCCCAAAAACTGTTTTTT
d_gene: .; j_gene: TRBJ1-2; v_gene: TRBV28; abundance: few; CDR3aa: CASSQTRNYGYTF; CDR3nt: TGTGCCAGCAGTCAGACCCGAAACTATGGCTACACCTTC
d_gene: TRBD1; j_gene: TRBJ2-1; v_gene: TRBV11-3; abundance: .; CDR3aa: CASSPDRLRSEQFF; CDR3nt: TGTGCCAGCAGCCCGGACAGGTTAAGGTCTGAGCAGTTCTTC